This TCR beta chain stems from a study of blood T cells in healthy people across ages. A second PCR of roughly 7 to 11 cycles used a sample-barcoded 5' primer and a J-beta primer mix. TCRdb re-analysed the 5' RACE reads in MiXCR, keeping a single row per CDR3 protein. The data hold more than 600,000 distinct CDR3 sequences, with approximately 25% observed a single time. This clonotype has a handful of counts. These same data were also listed under a study on T cells of mothers and their children.

Specimen: blood. The origin of this receptor is a boy aged 5 to 17 in good health.

The CDR3 sequence: CASSPQGAANSPLHF. CDR3 nucleotides: TGTGCCAGCAGCCCACAGGGCGCCGCAAATTCACCCCTCCACTTT. The chain employs TRBV7-2 and TRBJ1-6; D is possibly TRBD1 (6 bases). CDR3 length equals 15 residues. Trimming took 5 bases from V and 7 from J, leaving 15 bases between them. Germline CDR1 reads SGHTA; CDR2 reads FQGNSA.